This TCR beta chain was found in a study of identical twins. The study's findings and limits: While abundant cord blood beta clonotypes carried fewer insertions, memory repertoires showed no such pattern. Out-of-frame TCR alpha sharing observed in monozygotic twins exceeded model estimates.

TCRdb re-analysed the 5' RACE reads in MiXCR, keeping a single row per CDR3 protein. Of some 240,000 distinct CDR3 sequences in the sample, approximately 8.3% were seen once. V trimming: 5 bases; J trimming: 5 bases; junction bases outside the gene matches: 9. Germline V gene data show CDR1 as MNHEY and CDR2 as SMNVEV (reference sequence). This CDR3 has 15 residues. This clonotype has ten or more counts. Its target is unknown. These same data were also listed under a study on yellow fever vaccine responses in identical twins. According to that study: The T cell response to vaccination in identical twins was reportedly partly convergent and partly personalized.

This sequence was found in a woman under 30 in good health. The source material was CD8+ T cells sorted from blood. The chain couples TRBV27 to TRBJ1-5; TRBD1 agrees at 7 bases. The CDR3 loop reads CASSPGGVGDQPQHF. In DNA, the CDR3 is TGTGCCAGCAGTCCAGGGGGAGTAGGAGATCAGCCCCAGCATTTT.